This TCR beta chain comes out of a study of T cell clonotyping in hematopoietic cell transplantation. Study-wide results and caveats: Without cell sorting, CD4 versus CD8 contributions remain unresolved.

The V and J ends lost 6 bases and 8 bases respectively, with 18 bases between them. Germline lookup yields CDR1 MNHEY and CDR2 SVGAGI. The CDR3 is 14 residues long. Details on this clone: Its antigen is still unknown.

Profiled with immunoSEQ multiplex PCR; TCRdb holds only in-frame clones, not every one. The table has over 8,000 clones, roughly 62% seen once; the top ten hold around 21%. The TCR comes from a male patient aged 60 to 75 who had an allogeneic stem cell transplant from an unrelated donor, so the T cells may come from the graft donor. Some clones in this sample may be carry-over from other donors' samples. The chain has TRBV6-5 and TRBJ2-3, with D possibly matching TRBD1 (8 bases). The sequencing here drew on peripheral blood mononuclear cells, taken 100 days after allogeneic stem cell transplant. The DNA for the CDR3 is TGTGCCAGCAGGGGGGGGCAGGGGGCTGGTACGCAGTATTTT. This sequence encodes CASRGGQGAGTQYF.